A selection of T cell receptor beta chains follows, all from one sample in a study of blood T cell repertoires in COVID-19. Measured with immunoSEQ multiplex PCR; TCRdb has only the in-frame clones, and not every one. This sample carries some 48,000 clones, about nine tenths of them seen once, and the ten largest clones take about 5.1%. The sample taken for sequencing was peripheral blood. The receptors originated from a man aged 70-80 years with acute or convalescent COVID-19. CDR3s leave out the opening cysteine and the closing phenylalanine or tryptophan.

J	V	length	CDR3
TRBJ2-7	TRBV5-1	13	ASSSRAAREREQY
TRBJ2-7	TRBV11-2	13	ASSFGQGSVYEQY
TRBJ2-7	TRBV5-1	14	ASSAGTSGRLYEQY
TRBJ1-2	TRBV7-9	13	ASRSAWDSDYGYT
TRBJ2-2	TRBV3-1/TRBV3-2	12	ASSLGRRPGELF
TRBJ2-7	TRBV5-4	14	ASSLALQVPPYEQY
TRBJ1-2	TRBV21-1	9	ASIVQYGYT
TRBJ1-2	TRBV11-2	10	ASTGQGFGYT
TRBJ1-1	TRBV10-3	14	AISDQGGSINTEAF
TRBJ1-5	TRBV24-1	18	ATSDFHAGQGNFSNQPQH
TRBJ1-1	TRBV30	11	AWSFDDRSEAF
TRBJ1-4	TRBV23-1	15	ASSPIDPQGLQEKLF
TRBJ2-7	TRBV11-2	11	ASSLELSYEQY
TRBJ1-2	TRBV18	10	ASSPREGGYT
TRBJ2-6	TRBV24-1	15	ATSETGGKSGANVLT
TRBJ2-7	TRBV29-1	11	SGTGTTSYEQY
TRBJ1-5	TRBV27	12	ASSLSYSGQPQH
TRBJ2-3	TRBV5-4	17	ASSLERGAGIPGTDTQY
TRBJ2-5	TRBV6-2/TRBV6-3	18	ASSLTSGGLFERLQETQY
TRBJ2-5	TRBV10-2	12	ASSEPWGTETQY
TRBJ1-2	TRBV3-1/TRBV3-2	14	ASSHRNTGGEYGYT
TRBJ2-7	TRBV6-2/TRBV6-3	14	ASSSTGQGGGNEQY
TRBJ1-1	TRBV7-3	12	ASSLIGTGGEAF
TRBJ1-2	TRBV5-4	10	ASRGPNYGYT
TRBJ2-7	TRBV18	14	ASSPQGASTSYEQY
TRBJ1-2	TRBV29-1	10	SVGTGIYGYT
TRBJ2-1	TRBV5-6	12	ASSSTGTYNEQF
TRBJ1-1	TRBV3-1/TRBV3-2	13	ASSQDIEGATEAF
TRBJ2-3	TRBV7-2	11	ASSLEGFGTQY
TRBJ1-5	TRBV28	14	ASSLYRGGSNQPQH
TRBJ2-1	TRBV12-3/TRBV12-4	11	ASSLGQSNEQF
TRBJ1-6	TRBV7-3	11	ASSLQGASPLH
TRBJ1-5	TRBV23-1	15	ASSQSALDRAVAPQH
TRBJ1-2	TRBV18	13	ASSPQGQDHYGYT
TRBJ2-2	TRBV5-1	12	ASSRTGNPGELF
TRBJ2-1	TRBV5-1	14	ASSPPTSGGNNEQF
TRBJ2-7	TRBV7-3	13	ASSLRAGGPYEQY
TRBJ2-3	TRBV2	15	ASSGWMTGTSTDTQY
TRBJ2-5	TRBV7-8	13	ASSFRAGVRETQY
TRBJ2-3	TRBV5-1	12	ASSDSGPTDTQY
TRBJ1-3	TRBV11-3	10	ASSLGGNTIY
TRBJ2-3	TRBV5-5	15	ASSSSWWTGGWDTQY